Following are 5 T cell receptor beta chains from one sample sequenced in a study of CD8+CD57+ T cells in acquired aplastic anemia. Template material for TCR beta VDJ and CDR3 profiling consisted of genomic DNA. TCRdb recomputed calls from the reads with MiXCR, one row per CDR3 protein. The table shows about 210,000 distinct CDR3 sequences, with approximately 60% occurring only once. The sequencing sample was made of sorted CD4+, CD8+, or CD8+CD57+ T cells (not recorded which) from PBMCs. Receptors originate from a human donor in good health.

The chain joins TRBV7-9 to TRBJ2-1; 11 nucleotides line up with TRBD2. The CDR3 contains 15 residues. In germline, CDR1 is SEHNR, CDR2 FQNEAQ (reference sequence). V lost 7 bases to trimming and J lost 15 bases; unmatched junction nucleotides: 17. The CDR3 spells CASTLPGLAVNQGFF. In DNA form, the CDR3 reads TGTGCCAGCACCCTGCCGGGACTAGCGGTCAACCAGGGGTTCTTC. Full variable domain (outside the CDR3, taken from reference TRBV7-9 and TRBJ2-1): DTGVSQNPRHKITKRGQNVTFRCDPISEHNRLYWYRQTLGQGPEFLTYFQNEAQLEKSRLLSDRFSAERPKGSFSTLEIQRTEQGDSAMYLCASTLPGLAVNQGFFGPGTRLTVL.

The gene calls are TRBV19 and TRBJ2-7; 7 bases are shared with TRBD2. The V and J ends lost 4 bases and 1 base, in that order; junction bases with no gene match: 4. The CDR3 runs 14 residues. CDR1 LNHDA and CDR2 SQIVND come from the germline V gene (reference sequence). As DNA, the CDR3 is TGTGCCAGTAGTACGCCCGGGGGGTCCTACGAGCAGTACTTC. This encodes CASSTPGGSYEQYF.

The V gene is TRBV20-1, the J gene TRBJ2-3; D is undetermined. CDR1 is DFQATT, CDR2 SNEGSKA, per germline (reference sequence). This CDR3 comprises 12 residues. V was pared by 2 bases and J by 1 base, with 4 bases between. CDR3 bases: TGCAGTGCTAGACAGGGCACAGATACGCAGTATTTT. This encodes CSARQGTDTQYF.

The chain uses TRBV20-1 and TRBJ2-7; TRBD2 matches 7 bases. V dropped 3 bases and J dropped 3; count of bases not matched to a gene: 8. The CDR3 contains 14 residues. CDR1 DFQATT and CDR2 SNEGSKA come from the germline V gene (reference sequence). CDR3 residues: CSARKWTGGYEQYF. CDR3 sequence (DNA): TGCAGTGCTAGGAAGTGGACGGGAGGCTACGAGCAGTACTTC.

The CDR3 DNA sequence: TGTGCCAGCAGGGGACAGGGATGGTATCCCCTCCACTTT. It codes for CASRGQGWYPLHF. The chain has TRBV5-8 and TRBJ1-6, with 9 bases fitting TRBD1. The V gene's germline CDR1 is SGHTS and CDR2 YDEGEE. V was pared by 5 bases and J by 13 bases, with 7 bases of the junction left unmatched. The CDR3 loop spans 13 amino acids. The full variable domain, completed using reference TRBV5-8 and TRBJ1-6, is EAGVTQSPTHLIKTRGQQATLRCSPISGHTSVYWYQQALGLGLQFLLWYDEGEERNRGNFPPRFSGRQFPNYSSELNVNALELEDSALYLCASRGQGWYPLHFGNGTRLTVT.